This TCR beta chain was identified in a study of regulatory T cells in long-lasting Graves disease. Study-wide points: With persistent disease, TRBV28, TRBJ1-2 and TRBJ2-5 were the favored segments.

Sequencing libraries for TCR beta were prepared with iRepertoire HTBI primers and Arm-PCR of CDR3 regions. TCRdb recomputed calls from the multiplex PCR reads with MiXCR, one row per CDR3 protein. The data hold 450,000 to 500,000 distinct CDR3 sequences, with around 16% observed a single time. As for this clonotype: Its antigen is currently unknown. Sequence at one end of the junction differs from germline and may be a read error.

Time point given: newly diagnosed GD, antithyroid drugs for less than 3 months. The TCR library used RNA extracted from PBMCs. It was an endocrinology department in Xi'an, China, that provided the patients. CDR3 length equals 13 residues. Germline lookup yields CDR1 SGHAT and CDR2 FQNNGV. This sample also appeared in a second study, on T cells in Graves' hyperthyroidism and ophthalmopathy.

The genes are TRBV11-2 and TRBJ2-1; 9 bases are shared with TRBD2. Sequences were derived from peripheral blood mononuclear cells (PBMCs), sampled at new diagnosis, from a patient treated with antithyroid drugs. The origin of this receptor is a man aged 35 to 55 with Graves disease. This CDR3 is CASSSGTSNEQLF. The CDR3 DNA sequence: TGTGCCAGCAGCTCCGGGACTAGCAATGAGCAGCTCTTC.